The 14 T cell receptor beta chains listed next were all sequenced from one sample in a study of T cell repertoires in cytomegalovirus infection. Their antigens remain unidentified. MiXCR, run by TCRdb on the reads, gives a single entry per CDR3 protein. The repertoire includes about 920,000 distinct CDR3 sequences, 31% of them detected once, and around 15% sits in the top ten. The sequences come from cultured CD8+ T cells from PBMCs, collected from culture after CMV antigen stimulation. Receptors were obtained from a human donor in good health (CMV status not recorded). Some clones in this sample may be carry-over from other donors' samples.

In the case of this clonotype: Just one base apart from a much larger clone, this may be a read error. The V and J genes are TRBV7-9 and TRBJ1-2; maybe TRBD1 (6 bases). The CDR3 contains 13 residues. Per the germline V gene, CDR1 is SEHNR and CDR2 is FQNEAQ (reference sequence). CDR3 coding DNA: TGTGCCATCAGCGGTATTTCCGGGACACCCTACACCTTC. It codes for CAISGISGTPYTF.

This clonotype turned up a few times. The genes are TRBV6-1 and TRBJ2-7; TRBD2 might be the D (6 bases). The CDR3 spans 14 residues. The V end lost 4 bases, the J end lost 5 bases, and 15 bases lay between the germline ends. The V gene's germline CDR1 is MNHNS and CDR2 SASEGT. CDR3 nucleotide sequence: TGTGCCAGCAGTGGGGTGGGGGGAGCCAACGAGCAGTACTTC. Its protein product is CASSGVGGANEQYF.

Ten or more counts support this clonotype. The chain couples TRBV7-9 to TRBJ2-1; 8 bases match TRBD1. Germline CDR1 is SEHNR and CDR2 is FQNEAQ (reference sequence). The V gene end was trimmed by 4 bases and the J gene end by 0 bases; junction bases not matched to a gene: 2. The CDR3 covers 15 residues. CDR3 amino acids: CASSSDRVSYNEQFF. DNA of the CDR3: TGTGCCAGCAGCTCGGACAGGGTCTCCTACAATGAGCAGTTCTTC.

The rearrangement joins TRBV7-3 to TRBJ2-4, with no clear D. In germline, CDR1 is SGHTA, CDR2 FQGTGA. The V and J ends lost 6 bases and 5 bases respectively, with 11 bases between them. There are 13 residues in the CDR3. The CDR3 here is CASSAEPQNIQYF. The CDR3 DNA sequence: TGTGCCAGCAGTGCTGAACCCCAAAACATTCAGTACTTC.

This clonotype was counted only a few times. V usage is TRBV6-6 and J usage is TRBJ2-3, with TRBD1 matching over 9 bases. CDR3 length equals 13 residues. Germline V gives CDR1 MNHNY, CDR2 SVGAGI (reference sequence). Trimming took 8 bases from V and 6 from J; bases not matched to a gene: 6. CDR3 DNA sequence: TGTGCCAGCGGGGACAGGGCATCGGATACGCAGTATTTT. It translates to CASGDRASDTQYF.

The table lists this clonotype with many counts. The chain employs TRBV4-1 and TRBJ2-2; TRBD2 aligns across 8 bases. With 2 bases clipped from V and 10 bases from J, the junction kept 18 bases outside the gene matches. Germline loops: CDR1 MGHRA, CDR2 YSYEKL. The CDR3 runs 18 residues. CDR3 in DNA: TGCGCCAGCAGCCAATGGGCCTCGGGGGGGCTTGTCGCGGAGGAGCTGTTTTTT. Translation: CASSQWASGGLVAEELFF.

The chain employs TRBV6-5 and TRBJ2-3; D remains unclear. This CDR3 comprises 15 residues. V dropped 4 bases and J dropped 0 bases, with 11 bases sitting between them. Germline V CDR1 and CDR2: MNHEY, SVGAGI. Here the CDR3 reads CASSSRSSSTDTQYF. DNA for the CDR3: TGTGCCAGCAGTTCCAGGAGTAGTAGCACAGATACGCAGTATTTT.

This clonotype appeared once. The genes are TRBV6-1 and TRBJ2-5, with D tentatively TRBD1 (6 bases). This CDR3 is built from 16 residues. The germline gives CDR1 MNHNS, CDR2 SASEGT. Deletions cut 1 base from V and 5 bases from J, with 17 bases between. CDR3 sequence: CASSEGFQGIVETQYF. The CDR3 nucleotides read TGTGCCAGCAGTGAAGGCTTTCAGGGGATTGTGGAGACCCAGTACTTC.

A few counts support this clonotype. This chain joins TRBV13 and TRBJ1-2; D is perhaps TRBD1 (5 bases). V was clipped by 6 bases and J by 7 bases, with 15 bases between them. The CDR3 consists of 13 residues. Germline V gene data show CDR1 as PRHDT and CDR2 as FYEKMQ (reference sequence). CDR3 DNA: TGTGCCAGCAGAAAATCCGGGGGAACTGGCTACACCTTC. Protein sequence: CASRKSGGTGYTF.

This clonotype was observed at least ten times. The chain is built from TRBV27 and TRBJ2-5; 10 bases agree with TRBD2. The CDR3 loop spans 14 amino acids. The V segment lost 6 bases and the J segment 6 bases; nucleotides outside the gene matches: 7. Germline V CDR1 and CDR2: MNHEY, SMNVEV (reference sequence). DNA for the CDR3: TGTGCCAGCAGAGCGGGGGGGCAAGGAAAGACCCAGTACTTC. Translation: CASRAGGQGKTQYF.

This clonotype has a count of ten or more. This chain joins TRBV7-9 and TRBJ2-1, with D perhaps TRBD1 (6 bases). Germline values: CDR1 SEHNR, CDR2 FQNEAQ (reference sequence). V was pared by 4 bases and J by 6 bases, with 10 bases between. The CDR3 loop spans 13 amino acids. The CDR3 sequence: CASSSQGVNEQFF. CDR3 bases: TGTGCCAGCAGCTCACAGGGAGTCAATGAGCAGTTCTTC.

The sample holds a few counts of this clonotype. The V gene is TRBV27, the J gene TRBJ1-1; the match to TRBD1 covers 7 bases. Germline trimming cut 0 bases from V and 4 bases from J; bases unmatched to any gene: 11. This CDR3 spans 17 amino acids. CDR1 and CDR2 from the germline V gene are MNHEY and SMNVEV (reference sequence). The CDR3: CASSLSPSGGLGTEAFF. CDR3 bases: TGTGCCAGCAGTTTATCGCCCTCAGGGGGGTTGGGCACTGAAGCTTTCTTT.

A word on this clonotype: A much larger clone differs by one base, so this may be a read error. The chain joins TRBV7-8 to TRBJ2-7, with 8 bases aligning to TRBD2. This CDR3 is built from 14 residues. CDR1 and CDR2 (germline): SGHVS, FQNEAQ. CDR3 in DNA: TGTACCAGCAGCCGGGAGGGGCTGACCTACGAGCAGTACGTC. It specifies CTSSREGLTYEQYV.

This clonotype was counted many times. This rearrangement joins TRBV7-9 to TRBJ2-3; 10 bases are shared with TRBD2. J gave up 1 base and V 7 bases, and 5 bases lay outside the gene matches. The V gene's germline CDR1 is SEHNR and CDR2 FQNEAQ (reference sequence). The length of the CDR3 is 15 residues. CDR3 nucleotide sequence: TGTGCCAGCACCTTTGGGACTAGCGGCACAGATACGCAGTATTTT. Protein product: CASTFGTSGTDTQYF.